These 28 T cell receptor beta chains originate from one sample sequenced in a study of blood T cells in healthy people across ages. A second PCR of about 6 to 11 cycles used a sample-barcoded 5' primer and a J-beta primer mix. Using its own MiXCR run on the 5' RACE reads, TCRdb lists one record per CDR3 protein. This sample has roughly 1.9 million distinct CDR3 sequences, with roughly two fifths found just once. The sequenced sample was blood. The receptors originated from a human donor in good health.

The V gene is TRBV29-1, the J gene TRBJ2-1; unclear D gene. Matching the DNA end better, TRBJ2-7 makes the J call doubtful. The CDR3 runs to 14 residues. Germline CDR1 SQVTM, CDR2 ANQGSEA. The CDR3 nucleotides read TGCAGCGTTGAAGGGGATTTCTCCTACAATGAGCAGTACTTC. Protein product: CSVEGDFSYNEQYF.

To note about this clonotype: It may be a read error: a sequence one base away is much more abundant. The CDR3 here is CASRENRGSYGYTF. The CDR3 coding sequence is TGTGCCAGCAGGGAGAATCGGGGCTCCTATGGCTACACCTTC. V usage is TRBV2 and J usage is TRBJ1-2, with D perhaps TRBD1 (5 bases). The CDR3 has 14 residues. Germline V lookup: CDR1 SNHLY, CDR2 FYNNEI. V was pared by 6 bases and J by 4 bases, with 15 bases between.

The genes are TRBV27 and TRBJ1-2, with 7 positions matching TRBD1. Germline CDR1 and CDR2: MNHEY and SMNVEV (reference sequence). Germline trimming cut 0 bases from V and 3 bases from J; bases unmatched to any gene: 4. The CDR3 length is 15 residues. CDR3 in DNA: TGTGCCAGCAGTTTATCGGGGACAGCCTACTATGGCTACACCTTC. Translated: CASSLSGTAYYGYTF.

The chain employs TRBV4-2 and TRBJ2-7; TRBD2 matches 12 bases. This CDR3 region has 15 residues. With V trimmed by 4 bases and J by 2 bases, 3 bases remained unmatched. Germline CDR1 reads LGHNA; CDR2 reads YNFKEQ. The CDR3 nucleotides read TGTGCCAGCAGCCGACTAGCGGGGGCCACCTACGAGCAGTACTTC. Its protein is CASSRLAGATYEQYF.

This clonotype showed up just a few times. At one end, the junction sequence differs from germline, possibly due to a read error. This chain uses TRBV11-3 with TRBJ1-1, with no clear D. The CDR3 sequence is 13 residues long. Germline CDR1 is SGHNT and CDR2 is YENEEA. In nucleotides, the CDR3 is TGTACCAGCAGCTTACTAGCGCGGGATGAAGCTTTCTTT. This encodes CTSSLLARDEAFF.

In its sample, this clonotype was seen once. The J gene is TRBJ2-4, the V gene TRBV9; TRBD1 matches at 10 bases. J gave up 13 bases and V 4 bases, and 14 bases lay outside the gene matches. This CDR3 contains 15 residues. Germline values: CDR1 SGDLS, CDR2 YYNGEE. CDR3 residues: CASSPQGQGKGEQYF. For the CDR3, the DNA is TGTGCCAGCAGCCCCCAGGGACAGGGGAAAGGGGAGCAGTACTTC.

This clonotype has only a few counts. This chain links TRBV7-2 with TRBJ1-5; perhaps TRBD1 as D (6 bases). Germline-derived CDR1 and CDR2 are SGHTA and FQGNSA. V lost 4 bases, J lost 6 bases, and 13 bases lay in between. This CDR3 contains 14 residues. The chain's CDR3 is CASSYSGESQPQHF. CDR3 DNA: TGTGCCAGCAGCTACTCAGGGGAAAGTCAGCCCCAGCATTTT.

V is TRBV6-2 or TRBV6-3 and J is TRBJ2-4, with D hard to call. The J call may be incorrect, as the DNA end agrees better with TRBJ2-7. This CDR3 contains 13 residues. CDR1 is MNHEY and CDR2 is SVGEGT in the germline V gene. The CDR3 coding sequence is TGTGCCAGCAGTACTTCTTCCACCAGCGAGCAGTACTTC. Translating gives CASSTSSTSEQYF.

V gene TRBV12-3 or TRBV12-4 combines with J gene TRBJ1-4; no clear D gene. Trimming left V 8 bases short and J 7 bases short, with 14 bases between. CDR3 length: 13 amino acids. The CDR3 sequence is CASSRWGSEKLFF. The CDR3 coding sequence is TGTGCCAGCTCACGTTGGGGAAGTGAAAAACTGTTTTTT.

This chain uses TRBV7-6 with TRBJ1-4, with D possibly TRBD1 on 5 matching bases. Germline loops: CDR1 SGHVS, CDR2 FNYEAQ. V gave up 1 base and J gave up 3 bases, with 12 bases separating them. This CDR3 is 16 amino acids long. CDR3 sequence: CASSLVLTEPNEKLFF. The CDR3 DNA reads TGTGCCAGCAGCTTAGTCCTGACAGAGCCTAATGAAAAACTGTTTTTT.

The rearrangement joins TRBV3-1 to TRBJ2-5, with D possibly called TRBD1 or TRBD2 (5 bases each). Trimming cost V 4 bases and J 3 bases, with 15 bases left between them. The CDR3 runs 15 residues. Germline assignment: CDR1 LGHDT and CDR2 YNNKEL (reference sequence). The CDR3 DNA reads as TGTGCCAGCAGCCGGGCCTGGGGGATAGAAGAGACCCAGTACTTC. Its protein is CASSRAWGIEETQYF.

The chain couples TRBV20-1 to TRBJ2-6, with TRBD1 matching 9 bases. J gave up 4 bases and V 3 bases, and 13 bases lay outside the gene matches. CDR1 DFQATT and CDR2 SNEGSKA come from the germline V gene (reference sequence). The CDR3 loop spans 18 amino acids. The CDR3 DNA reads as TGCAGTGCTAGGGGGAGGGACAGGGCCACCCCCGGGGCCAACGTCCTGACTTTC. Residues: CSARGRDRATPGANVLTF.

The V and J genes are TRBV10-3 and TRBJ2-1; the match to TRBD2 covers 10 bases. CDR3 size: 20 residues. V lost 4 bases, J lost 1 base, and 16 bases stayed unmatched. Looked up from germline, CDR1 is ENHRY and CDR2 is SYGVKD. CDR3 residues: CAISVHSLLAGSGSYNEQFF. DNA of the CDR3: TGTGCCATCAGTGTCCATTCCTTACTAGCGGGGTCGGGATCCTACAATGAGCAGTTCTTC.

Only a few counts were recorded for this clonotype. The chain is built from TRBV30 and TRBJ2-7; 8 nucleotides agree with TRBD1. Matching the DNA end better, TRBJ2-5 makes the J call doubtful. The length of the CDR3 is 14 residues. From germline, CDR1 is GTSNPN and CDR2 SVGIG (reference sequence). CDR3 amino acids: CAWSVTGVKETQYF. CDR3 nucleotides: TGTGCCTGGAGTGTGACAGGGGTGAAGGAGACCCAGTACTTC.

This clonotype was counted many times. J is TRBJ1-2 and V is TRBV25-1; D possibly corresponds to TRBD1 (6 bases). V lost 6 bases to trimming and J lost 1 base, with 21 bases between them. The CDR3 spans 17 residues. Germline CDR1 is MGHDK and CDR2 is SYGVNS. The CDR3 loop reads CASSQKPQEGGNYGYTF. The CDR3 DNA sequence: TGTGCCAGCAGCCAAAAGCCCCAGGAGGGGGGTAACTATGGCTACACCTTC.

The gene calls are TRBV4-3 and TRBJ1-1; 7 bases line up with TRBD1. Germline V CDR1 and CDR2: LGHNA, YSLEER. This CDR3 is 18 amino acids long. V shed 2 bases and J 0 bases; nucleotides not matched to a gene: 12. In nucleotides, the CDR3 is TGCGCCAGCAGCCAACCGACTCCGGGACAGCCACTGAACACTGAAGCTTTCTTT. Residues: CASSQPTPGQPLNTEAFF.

This clonotype was seen only a few times. V gene TRBV7-3 combines with J gene TRBJ2-7, with D possibly matching TRBD1 (5 bases). The ends were cut back, 2 bases at V and 4 bases at J, with 15 bases in the middle. The CDR3 loop spans 15 amino acids. Germline V gives CDR1 SGHTA, CDR2 FQGTGA. CDR3 amino acids: CASSLSFGQGYEQYF. CDR3 nucleotides: TGTGCCAGCAGCTTATCGTTTGGGCAGGGATACGAGCAGTACTTC. The whole variable domain, remainder taken from reference TRBV7-3 and TRBJ2-7, is GAGVSQTPSNKVTEKGKYVELRCDPISGHTALYWYRQSLGQGPEFLIYFQGTGAADDSGLPNDRFFAVRPEGSVSTLKIQRTERGDSAVYLCASSLSFGQGYEQYFGPGTRLTVT.

The chain carries TRBV5-1 and TRBJ2-5; D is undetermined. Germline CDR1 is SGHRS and CDR2 is YFSETQ. This CDR3 contains 14 residues. V was trimmed by 4 bases and J by 2 bases, leaving 12 bases between them. The CDR3 loop is CASSRALGQETQYF. The CDR3 DNA reads TGCGCCAGCAGCCGGGCTTTAGGGCAAGAGACCCAGTACTTC.

Worth noting for this clonotype: At one boundary the junction diverges from the germline segment, which might be a read error. The chain is built from TRBV27 and TRBJ1-5; maybe TRBD1 (6 bases). CDR1 is MNHEY, CDR2 SMNVEV, per germline (reference sequence). The CDR3 covers 16 residues. The CDR3 sequence: CASSPSSGDSNHPQHF. The CDR3 DNA is TGTGCCAGCAGTCCCTCCTCAGGGGATTCCAATCATCCCCAGCATTTT.

The V gene is TRBV5-1, the J gene TRBJ2-3; D is ambiguous. Germline CDR1 and CDR2: SGHRS and YFSETQ. The CDR3 runs to 12 residues. The V and J ends lost 6 bases and 2 bases respectively, with 7 bases between them. The CDR3 nucleotides are TGCGCCAGCACCGCCGACACAGATACGCAGTATTTT. This translates into CASTADTDTQYF.

Details on this clonotype: One end of the junction is discordant with germline, which a read error may explain. The chain combines TRBV13 with TRBJ1-1; 7 nucleotides line up with TRBD1. CDR1 is PRHDT, CDR2 FYEKMQ, per germline (reference sequence). This CDR3 is built from 16 residues. In nucleotides, the CDR3 is TGTGCCAGCAGCCTAGGGACAGCCCTCCTGAACACTGAAGCTTTCTTT. This translates into CASSLGTALLNTEAFF. The full variable domain, completed using reference TRBV13 and TRBJ1-1, is AAGVIQSPRHLIKEKRETATLKCYPIPRHDTVYWYQQGPGQDPQFLISFYEKMQSDKGSIPDRFSAQQFSDYHSELNMSSLELGDSALYFCASSLGTALLNTEAFFGQGTRLTVV.

This sequence joins TRBV7-9 and TRBJ1-4; TRBD1 agrees at 9 bases. CDR1 and CDR2 (germline): SEHNR, FQNEAQ (reference sequence). The junction had 6 bases not matched to a gene; V was cut back by 4 bases and J by 6 bases. There are 15 residues in the CDR3. Written as DNA, the CDR3 is TGTGCCAGCAGCTCTGGGGGACAGGGATATGAAAAACTGTTTTTT. Encoded protein: CASSSGGQGYEKLFF. Looking up the rest from reference TRBV7-9 and TRBJ1-4 gives the full variable domain: DTGVSQNPRHKITKRGQNVTFRCDPISEHNRLYWYRQTLGQGPEFLTYFQNEAQLEKSRLLSDRFSAERPKGSFSTLEIQRTEQGDSAMYLCASSSGGQGYEKLFFGSGTQLSVL.

At least ten counts were recorded for this clonotype. CDR3 region: CASSLESFSYNEQFF. CDR3 DNA sequence: TGTGCCAGCAGCTTAGAGTCATTCTCCTACAATGAGCAGTTCTTC. The V call is TRBV7-3, the J call TRBJ2-1; D is ambiguous. The ends were cut back, 2 bases at V and 0 bases at J, with 8 bases in the middle. Germline V gene lookup returns CDR1 SGHTA and CDR2 FQGTGA. CDR3 length: 15 residues.

This clonotype was seen a few times. The rearrangement uses TRBV4-3 and TRBJ1-6; D call uncertain. In germline, CDR1 is LGHNA, CDR2 YSLEER. The CDR3 extends over 15 amino acids. Trimming removed 0 bases from V and 5 bases from J, with 8 bases in between. The CDR3 DNA reads TGCGCCAGCAGCCAAGATTCCTCACATAATTCACCCCTCCACTTT. This codes for CASSQDSSHNSPLHF.

J is TRBJ2-1 and V is TRBV19, with TRBD2 matching 7 bases. Trimming took 5 bases from V and 2 from J; bases not matched to a gene: 15. The CDR3 runs 18 residues. Germline-derived CDR1 and CDR2 are LNHDA and SQIVND (reference sequence). In nucleotides, the CDR3 is TGTGCCAGTAGTCCCCCATGGGGGGGTCCTCCTACCTACAATGAGCAGTTCTTC. Translated, it gives CASSPPWGGPPTYNEQFF.

V and J are TRBV11-2 and TRBJ2-4, with D uncertain. This CDR3 spans 11 amino acids. Germline CDR1 is SGHAT and CDR2 is FQNNGV. V lost 5 bases, J lost 5 bases, and 4 bases lay in between. The CDR3, as DNA: TGTGCCAGCAGCGCCGAAAACATTCAGTACTTC. Its translation: CASSAENIQYF.

V gene TRBV4-3 combines with J gene TRBJ1-2, with TRBD1 identical over 10 bases. V dropped 4 bases and J dropped 5; count of bases not matched to a gene: 7. The CDR3 contains 15 residues. Germline V gene data show CDR1 as LGHNA and CDR2 as YSLEER. The CDR3 nucleotides are TGCGCCAGCAGCCTATCTGGGACAGGGGAATATGGCTACACCTTC. Protein sequence: CASSLSGTGEYGYTF.

This clonotype was picked up a small number of times. The rearrangement uses TRBV5-1 and TRBJ1-1; D possibly corresponds to TRBD1 (5 bases). V was cut by 0 bases and J by 5 bases, with 11 bases left in between. Germline V gene data show CDR1 as SGHRS and CDR2 as YFSETQ. The CDR3 has 14 amino acids. The CDR3 here is CASSLDGTVTEAFF. CDR3 nucleotide sequence: TGCGCCAGCAGCTTGGACGGGACTGTGACTGAAGCTTTCTTT.